This section outlines one T cell receptor beta chain sequence together with its context. The data are from a study of blood T cell repertoires in COVID-19. Study-wide background: Some COVID-19 samples were acute and others convalescent; all came from the United States, Italy and Spain.

This CDR3 comprises 13 residues. V was pared by 2 bases and J by 4 bases, with 4 bases of the junction left unmatched. Germline V gene lookup returns CDR1 SQVTM and CDR2 ANQGSEA. Participants' own reports of clinical history determined their cohort assignment. Source study methods: Amplification from reference gene primers served as the basis for estimated nucleated cell counts. Produced via immunoSEQ multiplex PCR; TCRdb's table is partial and in-frame only. V and J calls and clone size are as listed in that table; D and trimming were resolved from the DNA. Of about 140,000 clones in the sample, approximately 81% were seen once.

The V call is TRBV29-1, the J call TRBJ2-7, with TRBD1 identical over 8 bases. Sequencing was carried out using PBMCs or T cells enriched from blood (not recorded which). The TCR sequence derives from a man in his forties or fifties with acute COVID-19. The CDR3 spells CSVENDRGYEQYF. The CDR3 bases are TGCAGCGTTGAAAACGACAGGGGATACGAGCAGTACTTC.